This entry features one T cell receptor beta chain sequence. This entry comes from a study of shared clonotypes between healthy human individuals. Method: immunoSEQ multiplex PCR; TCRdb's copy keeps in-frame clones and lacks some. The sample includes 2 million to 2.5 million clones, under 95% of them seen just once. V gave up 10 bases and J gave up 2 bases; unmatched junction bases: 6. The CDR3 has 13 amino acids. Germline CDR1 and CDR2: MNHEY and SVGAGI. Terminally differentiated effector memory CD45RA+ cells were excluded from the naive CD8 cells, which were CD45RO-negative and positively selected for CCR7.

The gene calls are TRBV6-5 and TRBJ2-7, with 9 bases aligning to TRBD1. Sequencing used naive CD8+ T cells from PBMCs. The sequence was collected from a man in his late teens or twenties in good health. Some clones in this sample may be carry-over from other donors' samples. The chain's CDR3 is CATGTGRPYEQYF. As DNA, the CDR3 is TGTGCCACAGGGACAGGGCGCCCCTACGAGCAGTACTTC.